Listed here are 9 T cell receptor beta chains from one sample, sequenced in a study of blood T cell repertoires in COVID-19. Sequencing was performed with immunoSEQ multiplex PCR; in TCRdb, only in-frame clones are kept and a portion is missing. Of around 150,000 clones in the sample, about 83% are singletons; the top ten hold roughly 8.7%. Sequenced sample: peripheral blood. These receptors were collected from a man aged 30 to 45 with COVID-19, enrolled during active disease.

The J gene is TRBJ2-6, the V gene TRBV2, with 7 positions matching TRBD1. The CDR3 totals 16 residues. Trimming took 6 bases from V and 2 from J; bases not matched to a gene: 7. Per germline, CDR1 SNHLY and CDR2 FYNNEI. In DNA form, the CDR3 reads TGTGCCAGCAGGGATTCAGGGGGAGCTGGGGCCAACGTCCTGACTTTC. It codes for CASRDSGGAGANVLTF.

This clone has just one count. This chain joins TRBV7-2 and TRBJ1-1, with TRBD1 identical over 8 bases. The CDR3 sequence is 14 residues long. Trimming at V came to 5 bases and at J to 11 bases, leaving 13 bases not matched to a gene. Germline V gene sequence: CDR1 SGHTA, CDR2 FQGNSA. The CDR3 is CASSPAIGQGVAFF. CDR3 nucleotides: TGTGCCAGCAGCCCGGCGATAGGACAGGGTGTCGCTTTCTTT.

This clone showed up many times. V is TRBV19 and J is TRBJ2-7; maybe TRBD1 (6 bases). The CDR3 is made up of 13 amino acids. Between the trimmed V and J ends, which lost 3 bases and 2 bases, there was a span of 8 bases. Germline V gives CDR1 LNHDA, CDR2 SQIVND (reference sequence). The chain's CDR3 is CASSIGTPYEQYF. In DNA form, the CDR3 reads TGTGCCAGTAGTATCGGGACACCCTACGAGCAGTACTTC. Full variable domain (outside the CDR3, taken from reference TRBV19 and TRBJ2-7): DGGITQSPKYLFRKEGQNVTLSCEQNLNHDAMYWYRQDPGQGLRLIYYSQIVNDFQKGDIAEGYSVSREKKESFPLTVTSAQKNPTAFYLCASSIGTPYEQYFGPGTRLTVT.

V and J are TRBV29-1 and TRBJ2-7, with a tentative D call TRBD1 (5 bases). The germline CDR1 and CDR2 sequences are SQVTM and ANQGSEA. The CDR3 covers 13 residues. The V and J ends lost 5 bases and 0 bases respectively, with 11 bases between them. The CDR3 sequence: CSVLWGSSYEQYF. The CDR3 DNA follows: TGCAGCGTTCTCTGGGGCAGCTCCTACGAGCAGTACTTC.

The chain recombines TRBV5-4 with TRBJ2-5, with TRBD1 matching over 7 bases. From germline, CDR1 is SGHNT and CDR2 YYREEE (reference sequence). With V trimmed by 5 bases and J by 1 base, 2 bases remained unmatched. The CDR3 runs to 13 residues. The CDR3 region has the DNA TGTGCCAGCAGTCGGGACAGCCAAGAGACCCAGTACTTC. Translation gives CASSRDSQETQYF. Drawing the rest from reference TRBV5-4 and TRBJ2-5, the complete variable domain is ETGVTQSPTHLIKTRGQQVTLRCSSQSGHNTVSWYQQALGQGPQFIFQYYREEENGRGNFPPRFSGLQFPNYSSELNVNALELDDSALYLCASSRDSQETQYFGPGTRLLVL.

This clone occurred once. V and J are TRBV7-2 and TRBJ2-2; 7 nucleotides agree with TRBD2. J was trimmed by 0 bases and V by 1 base; bases with no gene match: 5. In germline, CDR1 is SGHTA, CDR2 FQGNSA. The CDR3 has 17 residues. CDR3 nucleotide sequence: TGTGCCAGCAGCTTAGATCGGGCGGGGGCGAACACCGGGGAGCTGTTTTTT. Encoded protein: CASSLDRAGANTGELFF.

The rearrangement links TRBV29-1 to TRBJ2-3; the match to TRBD2 covers 9 bases. CDR1 is SQVTM, CDR2 ANQGSEA, per germline. The CDR3 totals 14 residues. Unmatched junction bases numbered 4, after V lost 3 bases and J lost 3 bases. The CDR3 sequence is CSVEPGLATDTQYF. In DNA, the CDR3 is TGCAGCGTTGAGCCCGGACTAGCGACAGATACGCAGTATTTT.

This clone was seen only a few times. The V call is TRBV28, the J call TRBJ1-5, with 9 positions matching TRBD1. Per the germline V gene, CDR1 is MDHEN and CDR2 is SYDVKM. With V trimmed by 4 bases and J by 7 bases, 8 bases remained unmatched. The CDR3 spans 15 residues. The chain's CDR3 is CASSSIQGAWQPQHF. DNA of the CDR3: TGTGCCAGCAGTTCAATACAGGGGGCCTGGCAGCCCCAGCATTTT. The complete variable domain, with remaining parts taken from reference TRBV28 and TRBJ1-5, reads DVKVTQSSRYLVKRTGEKVFLECVQDMDHENMFWYRQDPGLGLRLIYFSYDVKMKEKGDIPEGYSVSREKKERFSLILESASTNQTSMYLCASSSIQGAWQPQHFGDGTRLSIL.

The table lists this clone with a few counts. V and J are TRBV19 and TRBJ2-7, with a tentative D call TRBD1 (6 bases). V was pared by 5 bases and J by 12 bases, with 17 bases between. Germline V lookup: CDR1 LNHDA, CDR2 SQIVND (reference sequence). This CDR3 contains 12 residues. The CDR3 reads CASSVGDTGMYF. The CDR3, as DNA: TGTGCCAGTAGTGTAGGGGACACGGGGATGTACTTC.